This T cell receptor beta chain was recorded in a study of T-cell reconstitution after alpha-beta-depleted transplantation in children. Per the germline V gene, CDR1 is SGHTA and CDR2 is FQGTGA. The length of the CDR3 is 15 residues. J gave up 8 bases and V 2 bases, and 6 bases lay outside the gene matches. Unique molecular identifiers were incorporated into the prepared TCRbeta library. One entry per CDR3 protein results from TCRdb running MiXCR on the PCR reads. The sample lists 700,000 to 950,000 distinct CDR3 sequences, 15% to 20% seen once, with just under 5% in the top ten. This clonotype originated in a male patient between 10 and 17 years old who had a stem cell transplant for acute lymphoblastic leukemia, so the T cells may come from the graft donor. This sample comprised PBMCs, mostly from graft donor cells, obtained 360 days after TCRalphabeta/CD19-depleted stem cell transplant. The rearrangement uses TRBV7-3 and TRBJ2-7; TRBD2 matches at 13 bases. As DNA, the CDR3 is TGTGCCAGCAGCTTATCAGGGACTAGCGGGACCCAGCAGTACTTC. It codes for CASSLSGTSGTQQYF.